The clone carrying this T cell receptor beta chain showed up just once. This sample was included in a study of blood T cell repertoires in COVID-19. Whole-study context: From the United States, Italy and Spain came samples of acute and convalescent COVID-19.

CDR3 length: 15 residues. The J segment lost 5 bases and the V segment lost 5 bases, leaving 7 bases of the junction unmatched. CDR1 is SGHTA and CDR2 is FQGTGA in the germline V gene. Assay used: immunoSEQ multiplex PCR; TCRdb lists only in-frame clones, some missing. The sample has fewer than 90,000 clones, about 80% seen once. What was sequenced was peripheral blood. This TCR was recovered from a human donor in a cohort sampled during active COVID-19. V is TRBV7-3 and J is TRBJ2-2; 8 bases line up with TRBD2. The CDR3 DNA reads as TGTGCCAGCAGCCCAGCGGGAGTGGAGACCGGGGAGCTGTTTTTT. Translated: CASSPAGVETGELFF.